The entry below gives a single T cell receptor (beta chain) sequence along with its context. The data stem from a study of blood T cell repertoires in COVID-19. Across the study: Some COVID-19 samples were acute and others convalescent; all came from the United States, Italy and Spain. T cells, B-cell-depleted T cells, or PBMCs provided the cDNA or gDNA that served as material.

In the study's own analysis: Reference gene primer amplification gave estimated nucleated cell counts. Assay used: immunoSEQ multiplex PCR; TCRdb lists only in-frame clones, some missing. V and J calls and clone size come straight from that table; D and trimming were deduced from the DNA. Seen here are approximately 22,000 clones, over 65% observed once, and the top ten hold about 20%. The CDR3 length is 14 residues. Trimming stripped 2 bases from V and 4 bases from J, with 11 bases between. CDR1 is LNHNV and CDR2 is YYDKDF in the germline V gene (reference sequence). The sequence came from a human donor in a cohort sampled during active or convalescent COVID-19. The source material was peripheral blood. The chain uses TRBV15 and TRBJ1-1; possibly TRBD1 for D (6 bases). In DNA, the CDR3 is TGTGCCACCAGCAGAAAGGGACAAACCACTGAAGCTTTCTTT. Protein product: CATSRKGQTTEAFF.